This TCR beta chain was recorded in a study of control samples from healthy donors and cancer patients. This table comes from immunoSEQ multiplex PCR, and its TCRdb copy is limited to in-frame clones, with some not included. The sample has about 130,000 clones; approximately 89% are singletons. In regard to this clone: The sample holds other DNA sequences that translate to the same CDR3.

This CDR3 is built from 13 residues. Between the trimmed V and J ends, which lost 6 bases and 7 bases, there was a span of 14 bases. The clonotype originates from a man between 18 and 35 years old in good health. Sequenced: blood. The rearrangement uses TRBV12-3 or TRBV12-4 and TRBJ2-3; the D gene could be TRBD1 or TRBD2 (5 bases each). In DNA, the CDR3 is TGTGCCAGCAGCTTATCCGGGACCCATACGCAGTATTTT. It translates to CASSLSGTHTQYF.